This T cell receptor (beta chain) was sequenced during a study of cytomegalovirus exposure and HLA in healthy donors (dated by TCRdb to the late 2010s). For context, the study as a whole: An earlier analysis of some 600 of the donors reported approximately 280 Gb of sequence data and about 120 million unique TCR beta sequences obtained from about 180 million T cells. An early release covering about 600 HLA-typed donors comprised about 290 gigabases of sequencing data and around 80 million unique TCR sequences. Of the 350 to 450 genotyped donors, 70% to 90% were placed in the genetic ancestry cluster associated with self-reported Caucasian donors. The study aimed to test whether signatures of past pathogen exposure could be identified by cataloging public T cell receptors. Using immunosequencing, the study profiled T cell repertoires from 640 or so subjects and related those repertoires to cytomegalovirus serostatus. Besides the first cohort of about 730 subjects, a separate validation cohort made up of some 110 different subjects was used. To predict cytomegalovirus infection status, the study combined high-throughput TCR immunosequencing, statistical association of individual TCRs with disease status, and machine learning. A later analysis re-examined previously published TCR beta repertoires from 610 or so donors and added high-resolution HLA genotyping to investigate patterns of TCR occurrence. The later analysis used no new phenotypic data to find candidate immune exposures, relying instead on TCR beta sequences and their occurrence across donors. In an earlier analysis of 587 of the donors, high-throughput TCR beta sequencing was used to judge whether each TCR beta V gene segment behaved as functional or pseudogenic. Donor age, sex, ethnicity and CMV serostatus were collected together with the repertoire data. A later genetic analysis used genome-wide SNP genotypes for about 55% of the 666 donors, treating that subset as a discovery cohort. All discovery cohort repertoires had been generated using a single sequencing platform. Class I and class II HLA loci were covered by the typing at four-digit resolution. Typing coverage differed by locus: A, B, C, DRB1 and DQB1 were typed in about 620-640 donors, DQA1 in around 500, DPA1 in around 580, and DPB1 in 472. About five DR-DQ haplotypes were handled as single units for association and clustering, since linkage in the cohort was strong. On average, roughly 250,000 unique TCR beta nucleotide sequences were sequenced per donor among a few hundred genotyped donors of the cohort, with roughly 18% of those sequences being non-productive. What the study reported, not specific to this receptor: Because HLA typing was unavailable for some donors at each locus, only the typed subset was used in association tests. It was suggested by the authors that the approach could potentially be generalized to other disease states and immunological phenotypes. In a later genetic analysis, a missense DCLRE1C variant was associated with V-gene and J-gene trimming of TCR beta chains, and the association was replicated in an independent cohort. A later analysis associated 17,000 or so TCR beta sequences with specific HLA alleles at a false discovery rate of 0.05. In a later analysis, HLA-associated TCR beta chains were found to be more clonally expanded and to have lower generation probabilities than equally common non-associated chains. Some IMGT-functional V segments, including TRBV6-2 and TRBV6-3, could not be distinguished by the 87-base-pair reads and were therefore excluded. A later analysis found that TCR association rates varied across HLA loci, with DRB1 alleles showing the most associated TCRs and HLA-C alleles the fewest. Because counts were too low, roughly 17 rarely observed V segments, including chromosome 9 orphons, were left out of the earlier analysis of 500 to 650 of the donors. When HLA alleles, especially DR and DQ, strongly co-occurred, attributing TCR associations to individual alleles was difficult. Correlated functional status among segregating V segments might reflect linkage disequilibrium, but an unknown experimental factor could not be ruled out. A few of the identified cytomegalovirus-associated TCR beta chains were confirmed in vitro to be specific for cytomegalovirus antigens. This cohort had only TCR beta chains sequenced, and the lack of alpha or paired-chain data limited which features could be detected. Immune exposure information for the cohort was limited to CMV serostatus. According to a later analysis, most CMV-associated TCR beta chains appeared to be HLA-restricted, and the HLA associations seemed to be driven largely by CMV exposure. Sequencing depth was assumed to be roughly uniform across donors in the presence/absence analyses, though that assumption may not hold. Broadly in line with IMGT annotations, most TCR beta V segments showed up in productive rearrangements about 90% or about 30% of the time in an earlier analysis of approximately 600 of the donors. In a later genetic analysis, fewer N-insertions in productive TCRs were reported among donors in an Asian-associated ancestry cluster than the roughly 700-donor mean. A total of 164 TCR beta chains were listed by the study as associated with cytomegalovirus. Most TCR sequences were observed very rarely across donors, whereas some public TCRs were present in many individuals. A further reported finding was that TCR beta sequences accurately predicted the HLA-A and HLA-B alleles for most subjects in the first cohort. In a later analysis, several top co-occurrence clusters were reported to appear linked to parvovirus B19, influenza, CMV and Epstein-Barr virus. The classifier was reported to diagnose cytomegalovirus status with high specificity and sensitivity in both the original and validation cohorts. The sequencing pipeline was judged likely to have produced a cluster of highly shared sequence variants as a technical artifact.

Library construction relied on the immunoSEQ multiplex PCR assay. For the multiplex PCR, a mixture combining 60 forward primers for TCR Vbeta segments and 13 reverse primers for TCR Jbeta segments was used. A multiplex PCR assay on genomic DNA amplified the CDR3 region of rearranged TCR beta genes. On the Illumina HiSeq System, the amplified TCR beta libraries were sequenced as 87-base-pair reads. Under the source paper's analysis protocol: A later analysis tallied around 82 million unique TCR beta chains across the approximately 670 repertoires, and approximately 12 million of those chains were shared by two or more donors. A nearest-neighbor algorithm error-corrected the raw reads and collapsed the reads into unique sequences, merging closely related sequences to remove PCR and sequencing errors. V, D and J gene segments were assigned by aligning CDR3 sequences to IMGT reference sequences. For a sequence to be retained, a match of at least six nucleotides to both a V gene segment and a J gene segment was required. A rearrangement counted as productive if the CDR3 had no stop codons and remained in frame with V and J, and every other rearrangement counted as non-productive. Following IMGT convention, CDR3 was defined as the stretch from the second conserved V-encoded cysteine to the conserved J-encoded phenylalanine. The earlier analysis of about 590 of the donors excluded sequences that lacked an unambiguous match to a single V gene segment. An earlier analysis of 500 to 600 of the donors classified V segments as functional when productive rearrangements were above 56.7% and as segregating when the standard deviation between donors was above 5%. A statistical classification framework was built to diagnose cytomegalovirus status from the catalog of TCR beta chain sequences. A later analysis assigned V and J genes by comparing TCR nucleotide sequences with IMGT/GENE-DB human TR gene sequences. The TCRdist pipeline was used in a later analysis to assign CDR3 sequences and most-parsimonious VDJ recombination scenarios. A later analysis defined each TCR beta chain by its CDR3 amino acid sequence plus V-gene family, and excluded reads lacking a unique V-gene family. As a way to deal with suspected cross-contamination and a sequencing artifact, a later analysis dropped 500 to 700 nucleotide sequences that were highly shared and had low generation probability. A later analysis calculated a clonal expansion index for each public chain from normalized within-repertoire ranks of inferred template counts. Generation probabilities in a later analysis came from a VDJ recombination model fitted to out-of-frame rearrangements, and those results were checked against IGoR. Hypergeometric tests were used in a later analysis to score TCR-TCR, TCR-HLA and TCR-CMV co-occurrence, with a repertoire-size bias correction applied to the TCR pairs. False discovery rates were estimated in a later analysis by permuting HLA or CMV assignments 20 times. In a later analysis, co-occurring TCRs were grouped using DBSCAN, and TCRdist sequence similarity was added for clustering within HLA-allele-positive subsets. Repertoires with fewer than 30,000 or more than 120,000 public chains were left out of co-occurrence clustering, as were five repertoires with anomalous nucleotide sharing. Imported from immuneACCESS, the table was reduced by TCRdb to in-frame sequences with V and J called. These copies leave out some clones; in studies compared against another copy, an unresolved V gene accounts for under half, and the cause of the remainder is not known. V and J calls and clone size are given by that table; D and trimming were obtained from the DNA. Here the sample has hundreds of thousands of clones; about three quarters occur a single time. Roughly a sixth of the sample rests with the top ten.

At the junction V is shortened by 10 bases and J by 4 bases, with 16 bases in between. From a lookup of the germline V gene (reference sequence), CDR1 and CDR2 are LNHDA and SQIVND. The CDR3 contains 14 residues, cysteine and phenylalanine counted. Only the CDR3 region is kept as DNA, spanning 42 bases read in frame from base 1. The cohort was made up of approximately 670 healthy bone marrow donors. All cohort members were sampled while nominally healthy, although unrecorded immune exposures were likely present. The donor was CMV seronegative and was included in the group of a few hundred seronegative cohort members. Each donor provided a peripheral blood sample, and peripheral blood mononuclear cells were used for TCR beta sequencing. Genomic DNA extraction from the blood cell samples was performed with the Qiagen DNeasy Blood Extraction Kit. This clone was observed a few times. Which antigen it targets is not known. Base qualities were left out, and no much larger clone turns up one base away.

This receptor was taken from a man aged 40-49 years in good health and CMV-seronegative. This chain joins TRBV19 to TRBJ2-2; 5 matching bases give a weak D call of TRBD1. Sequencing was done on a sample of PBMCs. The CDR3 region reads CATSTQGITGELFF. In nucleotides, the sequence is TGTGCCACCTCTACTCAGGGAATCACCGGGGAGCTGTTTTTT.